This TCR beta chain was recorded in a study of T cells in localized non-small cell lung cancer. V dropped 2 bases and J dropped 4 bases, with 9 bases sitting between them. Germline loops: CDR1 MNHNY, CDR2 SVGAGI (reference sequence). This CDR3 region has 15 residues. The method was immunoSEQ multiplex PCR; TCRdb's version includes in-frame clones alone and lacks a portion of them. Found here are roughly 66,000 clones, about 90% of them singletons; the top ten hold roughly 1.8%. This TCR was recovered from a woman between 35 and 75 years old with stage I lung adenocarcinoma. The material sequenced was peripheral blood, taken before any cancer treatment. The chain links TRBV6-6 to TRBJ2-6; TRBD1 is a possible D gene (5 bases). CDR3: CASSYGALGANVLTF. The CDR3 bases are TGTGCCAGCAGTTACGGGGCCTTGGGGGCCAACGTCCTGACTTTC.